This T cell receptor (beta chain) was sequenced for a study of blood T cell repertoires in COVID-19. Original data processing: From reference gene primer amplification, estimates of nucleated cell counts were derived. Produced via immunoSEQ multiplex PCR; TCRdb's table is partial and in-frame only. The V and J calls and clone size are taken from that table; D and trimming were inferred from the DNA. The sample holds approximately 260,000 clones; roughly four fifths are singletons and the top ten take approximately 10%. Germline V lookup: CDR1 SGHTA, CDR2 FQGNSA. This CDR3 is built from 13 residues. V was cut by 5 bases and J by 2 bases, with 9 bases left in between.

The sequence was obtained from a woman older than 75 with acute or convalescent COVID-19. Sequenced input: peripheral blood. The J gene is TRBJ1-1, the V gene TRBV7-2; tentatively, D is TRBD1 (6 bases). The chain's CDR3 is CASSTTGNTEAFF. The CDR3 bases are TGTGCCAGCAGCACGACAGGAAACACTGAAGCTTTCTTT.